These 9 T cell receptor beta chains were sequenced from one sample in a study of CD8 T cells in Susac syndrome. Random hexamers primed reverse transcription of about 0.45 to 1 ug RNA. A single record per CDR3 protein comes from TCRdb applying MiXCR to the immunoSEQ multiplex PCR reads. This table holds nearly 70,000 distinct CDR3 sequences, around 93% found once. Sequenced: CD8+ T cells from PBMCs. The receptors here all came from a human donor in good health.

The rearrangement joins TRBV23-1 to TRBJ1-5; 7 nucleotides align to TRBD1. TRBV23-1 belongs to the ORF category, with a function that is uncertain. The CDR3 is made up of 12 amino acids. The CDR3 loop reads CPGQAPNQPQHF. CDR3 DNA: TGCCCCGGACAGGCTCCAAATCAGCCCCAGCATTTT.

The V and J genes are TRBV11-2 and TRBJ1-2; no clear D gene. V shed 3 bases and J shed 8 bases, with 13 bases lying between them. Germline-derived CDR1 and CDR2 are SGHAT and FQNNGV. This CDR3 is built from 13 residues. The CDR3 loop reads CASSFLRTGGYTF. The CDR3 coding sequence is TGTGCCAGCAGCTTTCTCCGGACTGGCGGCTACACCTTC.

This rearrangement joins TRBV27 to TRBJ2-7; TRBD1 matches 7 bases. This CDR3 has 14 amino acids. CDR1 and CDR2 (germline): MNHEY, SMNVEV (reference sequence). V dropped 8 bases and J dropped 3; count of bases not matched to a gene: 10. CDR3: CASSTRDSLYEQYF. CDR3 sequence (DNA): TGTGCCAGCTCTACCCGGGACAGTCTCTACGAGCAGTACTTC.

CDR3 DNA: TGTGCCAGCAGTTACTCCTTGGACATCTCCTACGAGCAGTACGTC. Translating it yields CASSYSLDISYEQYV. This chain joins TRBV6-2 or TRBV6-3 and TRBJ2-7, with D possibly matching TRBD1 (5 bases). Between the trimmed V and J ends, which lost 0 bases and 0 bases, there was a span of 9 bases. The CDR3 loop spans 15 amino acids. Germline V gene sequence: CDR1 MNHEY, CDR2 SVGEGT.

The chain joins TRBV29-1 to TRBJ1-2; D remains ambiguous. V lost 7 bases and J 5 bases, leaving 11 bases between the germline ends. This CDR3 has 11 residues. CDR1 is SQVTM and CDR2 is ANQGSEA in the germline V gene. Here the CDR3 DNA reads TGCAGCGCAGTTAACATGTATGGCTACACCTTC. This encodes CSAVNMYGYTF.

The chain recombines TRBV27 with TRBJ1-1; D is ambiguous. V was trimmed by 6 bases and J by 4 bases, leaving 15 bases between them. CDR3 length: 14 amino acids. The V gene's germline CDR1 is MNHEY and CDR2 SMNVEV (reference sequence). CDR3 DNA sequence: TGTGCCAGCAGAGGCCTCGGGGTTGGCACTGAAGCTTTCTTT. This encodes CASRGLGVGTEAFF.

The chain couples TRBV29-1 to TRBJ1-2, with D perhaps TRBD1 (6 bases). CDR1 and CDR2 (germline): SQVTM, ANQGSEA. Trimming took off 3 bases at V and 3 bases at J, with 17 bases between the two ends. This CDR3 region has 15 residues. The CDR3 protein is CSVDSRDTVDYGYTF. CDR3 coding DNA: TGCAGCGTTGATTCCCGGGACACTGTGGACTATGGCTACACCTTC.

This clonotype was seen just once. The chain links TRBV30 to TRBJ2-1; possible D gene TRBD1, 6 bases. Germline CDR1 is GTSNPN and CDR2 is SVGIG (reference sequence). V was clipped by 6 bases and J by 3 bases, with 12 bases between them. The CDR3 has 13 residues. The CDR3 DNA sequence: TGTGCCTGCCAGGGGCATAGCTACAATGAGCAGTTCTTC. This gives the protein CACQGHSYNEQFF.

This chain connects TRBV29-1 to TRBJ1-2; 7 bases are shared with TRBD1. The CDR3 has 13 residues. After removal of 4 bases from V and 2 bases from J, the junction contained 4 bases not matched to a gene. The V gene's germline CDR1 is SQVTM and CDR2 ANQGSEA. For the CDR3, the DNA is TGCAGCGTTGCTGACAGGGCCAACTATGGCTACACCTTC. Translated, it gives CSVADRANYGYTF.